The rows below give T cell receptor beta chains drawn from one sample of a study of CD8 T cells in Susac syndrome. Using its own MiXCR run on the immunoSEQ multiplex PCR reads, TCRdb lists one record per CDR3 protein. The sample holds about 290,000 distinct CDR3 sequences, 89% seen once. The specimen was CD8+ T cells from PBMCs. The receptors originated from a human donor with multiple sclerosis. Both conserved end residues are part of each CDR3. The D gene is left open where the match is weak. Clone size is not always given. Where it is, it says once, few, many or a class for expanded clones.

CDR3 protein: CASSYSSLAGGELFF
CDR3 DNA: TGTGCCAGCAGTTACTCGAGCCTAGCCGGCGGGGAGCTGTTTTTT
V gene: TRBV6-5
CDR3 length: 15
D gene: -
J gene: TRBJ2-2
clone size: -

CDR3 protein: CASSRTGGFRETQYF
CDR3 DNA: TGTGCCAGCAGCCGGACAGGGGGCTTCCGGGAGACCCAGTACTTC
V gene: TRBV11-2
CDR3 length: 15
D gene: TRBD1
J gene: TRBJ2-5
clone size: -

CDR3 protein: CASSSGQGYSPLHF
CDR3 DNA: TGTGCCAGCAGCTCGGGACAGGGCTATTCACCCCTCCACTTT
V gene: TRBV5-6
CDR3 length: 14
D gene: TRBD1
J gene: TRBJ1-6
clone size: -

CDR3 protein: CASRSQVVRGGNTIYF
CDR3 DNA: TGTGCCAGCAGATCCCAGGTTGTAAGAGGTGGAAACACCATATATTTT
V gene: TRBV28
CDR3 length: 16
D gene: -
J gene: TRBJ1-3
clone size: -

CDR3 protein: CATSGDTAYEQYF
CDR3 DNA: TGTGCCACCAGCGGCGACACCGCATACGAGCAGTACTTC
V gene: TRBV15
CDR3 length: 13
D gene: -
J gene: TRBJ2-7
clone size: -

CDR3 protein: CASSEEAGVGYEQYF
CDR3 DNA: TGTGCCAGCAGTGAAGAGGCGGGAGTGGGCTACGAGCAGTACTTC
V gene: TRBV2
CDR3 length: 15
D gene: TRBD2
J gene: TRBJ2-7
clone size: -

CDR3 protein: CASSGGLVLADTQYF
CDR3 DNA: TGTGCCAGCAGCGGGGGACTAGTGTTGGCAGATACGCAGTATTTT
V gene: TRBV7-9
CDR3 length: 15
D gene: TRBD2
J gene: TRBJ2-3
clone size: -

CDR3 protein: CASSLGQGDVETQYF
CDR3 DNA: TGTGCCAGCAGTTTAGGTCAGGGGGACGTGGAGACCCAGTACTTC
V gene: TRBV27
CDR3 length: 15
D gene: TRBD1
J gene: TRBJ2-5
clone size: -

CDR3 protein: CASSQGLAGTSTDTQYF
CDR3 DNA: TGTGCCAGCAGCCAGGGACTAGCGGGAACTAGCACAGATACGCAGTATTTT
V gene: TRBV11-3
CDR3 length: 17
D gene: TRBD2
J gene: TRBJ2-3
clone size: -

CDR3 protein: CATSTEYGYGYTF
CDR3 DNA: TGCGCCACCTCGACAGAATATGGCTATGGCTACACCTTC
V gene: TRBV5-1
CDR3 length: 13
D gene: -
J gene: TRBJ1-2
clone size: -

CDR3 protein: CASSGGADGHNEQFF
CDR3 DNA: TGTGCCAGCAGCGGGGGGGCAGACGGGCACAATGAGCAGTTCTTC
V gene: TRBV12-3/TRBV12-4
CDR3 length: 15
D gene: TRBD2
J gene: TRBJ2-1
clone size: -

CDR3 protein: CASSQVLGNIQYF
CDR3 DNA: TGTGCCAGCAGCCAAGTGCTGGGAAACATTCAGTACTTC
V gene: TRBV14
CDR3 length: 13
D gene: -
J gene: TRBJ2-4
clone size: -

CDR3 protein: CAIRLDPFRSGANVLTF
CDR3 DNA: TGTGCCATCCGACTAGACCCCTTCCGCTCTGGGGCCAACGTCCTGACTTTC
V gene: TRBV10-3
CDR3 length: 17
D gene: -
J gene: TRBJ2-6
clone size: -

CDR3 protein: CASSPPLAGGGVYNEQFF
CDR3 DNA: TGTGCCAGCAGCCCTCCCCTAGCGGGAGGAGGGGTATACAATGAGCAGTTCTTC
V gene: TRBV7-8
CDR3 length: 18
D gene: TRBD2
J gene: TRBJ2-1
clone size: -

CDR3 protein: CASSLGPFRGHTEAFF
CDR3 DNA: TGTGCCAGCAGTTTAGGCCCTTTCAGGGGGCACACTGAAGCTTTCTTT
V gene: TRBV28
CDR3 length: 16
D gene: TRBD1
J gene: TRBJ1-1
clone size: once

CDR3 protein: CASSMTGVFETEAFF
CDR3 DNA: TGTGCCAGCAGCATGACAGGGGTATTTGAGACTGAAGCTTTCTTT
V gene: TRBV7-9
CDR3 length: 15
D gene: TRBD1
J gene: TRBJ1-1
clone size: -

CDR3 protein: CASSVIAGSQETQYF
CDR3 DNA: TGTGCCAGCAGCGTCATAGCGGGGAGCCAAGAGACCCAGTACTTC
V gene: TRBV7-9
CDR3 length: 15
D gene: TRBD2
J gene: TRBJ2-5
clone size: -

CDR3 protein: CASSVSGTNEKLFF
CDR3 DNA: TGTGCCAGCAGCGTATCAGGGACCAATGAAAAACTGTTTTTT
V gene: TRBV9
CDR3 length: 14
D gene: -
J gene: TRBJ1-4
clone size: -

CDR3 protein: CSAGLISGGADEQFF
CDR3 DNA: TGCAGTGCTGGCCTAATTAGCGGGGGGGCCGATGAGCAGTTCTTC
V gene: TRBV20-1
CDR3 length: 15
D gene: TRBD2
J gene: TRBJ2-1
clone size: -

CDR3 protein: CASSFSGPPTDIQYF
CDR3 DNA: TGTGCCAGCAGCTTCTCAGGTCCCCCTACGGACATTCAGTACTTC
V gene: TRBV7-9
CDR3 length: 15
D gene: -
J gene: TRBJ2-4
clone size: -

CDR3 protein: CSARLVSGAPYEQYF
CDR3 DNA: TGCAGTGCTAGACTTGTTTCCGGGGCCCCCTACGAGCAGTACTTC
V gene: TRBV20-1
CDR3 length: 15
D gene: -
J gene: TRBJ2-7
clone size: -

CDR3 protein: CSASGGALFSLPNTGELFF
CDR3 DNA: TGCAGTGCTAGCGGGGGGGCTCTTTTTTCCCTCCCGAACACCGGGGAGCTGTTTTTT
V gene: TRBV20-1
CDR3 length: 19
D gene: TRBD2
J gene: TRBJ2-2
clone size: -

CDR3 protein: CATSTPGGSNTGELFF
CDR3 DNA: TGTGCCACCAGTACCCCCGGAGGGTCCAACACCGGGGAGCTGTTTTTT
V gene: TRBV24-1
CDR3 length: 16
D gene: -
J gene: TRBJ2-2
clone size: -

CDR3 protein: CASSLTPRYEQYF
CDR3 DNA: TGTGCCAGCAGTTTAACTCCACGCTACGAGCAGTACTTC
V gene: TRBV27
CDR3 length: 13
D gene: -
J gene: TRBJ2-7
clone size: few

CDR3 protein: CASSLVGLASEQFF
CDR3 DNA: TGTGCCAGCAGCTTAGTGGGACTAGCAAGTGAGCAGTTCTTC
V gene: TRBV7-9
CDR3 length: 14
D gene: TRBD2
J gene: TRBJ2-1
clone size: -

CDR3 protein: CASSLVDASGTEAFF
CDR3 DNA: TGTGCCAGCAGCCTGGTTGACGCGTCCGGCACTGAAGCTTTCTTT
V gene: TRBV7-6
CDR3 length: 15
D gene: -
J gene: TRBJ1-1
clone size: -

CDR3 protein: CASSLAGSPYNEQFF
CDR3 DNA: TGCGCCAGCAGTCTAGCGGGATCCCCCTACAATGAGCAGTTCTTC
V gene: TRBV23-1
CDR3 length: 15
D gene: TRBD2
J gene: TRBJ2-1
clone size: -

CDR3 protein: CAWRAGTGGSNQPQHF
CDR3 DNA: TGTGCCTGGAGGGCCGGGACAGGGGGAAGCAATCAGCCCCAGCATTTT
V gene: TRBV30
CDR3 length: 16
D gene: TRBD1
J gene: TRBJ1-5
clone size: -

CDR3 protein: CASSLLIQGGNEQFF
CDR3 DNA: TGTGCCAGCAGTTTATTAATCCAGGGTGGCAATGAGCAGTTCTTC
V gene: TRBV28
CDR3 length: 15
D gene: -
J gene: TRBJ2-1
clone size: -

CDR3 protein: CASSYSFGSGSYNEQFF
CDR3 DNA: TGTGCCAGCAGTTACTCGTTTGGAAGCGGGTCCTACAATGAGCAGTTCTTC
V gene: TRBV6-2/TRBV6-3
CDR3 length: 17
D gene: -
J gene: TRBJ2-1
clone size: -

CDR3 protein: CASSLGSGFGEAFF
CDR3 DNA: TGCGCCAGCAGCCTCGGGTCGGGTTTCGGAGAAGCTTTCTTT
V gene: TRBV4-1
CDR3 length: 14
D gene: -
J gene: TRBJ1-1
clone size: -

CDR3 protein: CASSLVWVGHNEQFF
CDR3 DNA: TGTGCCAGCAGCTTAGTCTGGGTCGGACACAATGAGCAGTTCTTC
V gene: TRBV11-2
CDR3 length: 15
D gene: -
J gene: TRBJ2-1
clone size: -

CDR3 protein: CATGAAGGGYEQYF
CDR3 DNA: TGTGCCACCGGAGCCGCTGGGGGAGGGTACGAGCAGTACTTC
V gene: TRBV19
CDR3 length: 14
D gene: TRBD2
J gene: TRBJ2-7
clone size: -

CDR3 protein: CAWRGTGSTQLNEQFF
CDR3 DNA: TGTGCCTGGAGGGGGACGGGGTCTACCCAATTAAATGAGCAGTTCTTC
V gene: TRBV30
CDR3 length: 16
D gene: -
J gene: TRBJ2-1
clone size: -

CDR3 protein: CASSFLSGGTEAFF
CDR3 DNA: TGTGCCAGCAGTTTCCTTTCAGGAGGCACTGAAGCTTTCTTT
V gene: TRBV6-2/TRBV6-3
CDR3 length: 14
D gene: -
J gene: TRBJ1-1
clone size: -

CDR3 protein: CASSSWSEQFF
CDR3 DNA: TGTGCCAGTAGTTCTTGGAGTGAGCAGTTCTTC
V gene: TRBV19
CDR3 length: 11
D gene: -
J gene: TRBJ2-1
clone size: -

CDR3 protein: CASSVGAKGTAHNSPLHF
CDR3 DNA: TGTGCCAGCAGCGTAGGAGCGAAGGGGACAGCTCATAATTCACCCCTCCACTTT
V gene: TRBV9
CDR3 length: 18
D gene: TRBD1
J gene: TRBJ1-6
clone size: -

CDR3 protein: CAGSTSGGYNEQFF
CDR3 DNA: TGTGCCGGATCTACTAGTGGTGGATACAATGAGCAGTTCTTC
V gene: TRBV6-6
CDR3 length: 14
D gene: -
J gene: TRBJ2-1
clone size: -

CDR3 protein: CASSGLIADTQYF
CDR3 DNA: TGTGCCAGCAGTGGATTGATAGCAGATACGCAGTATTTT
V gene: TRBV28
CDR3 length: 13
D gene: -
J gene: TRBJ2-3
clone size: -

CDR3 protein: CASRDTGTSDNEQFF
CDR3 DNA: TGTGCCAGCAGGGATACCGGGACTAGCGATAATGAGCAGTTCTTC
V gene: TRBV7-9
CDR3 length: 15
D gene: TRBD2
J gene: TRBJ2-1
clone size: -

CDR3 protein: CAWSVVGTGNNEQFF
CDR3 DNA: TGTGCCTGGAGTGTCGTCGGGACAGGGAACAATGAGCAGTTCTTC
V gene: TRBV30
CDR3 length: 15
D gene: TRBD1
J gene: TRBJ2-1
clone size: -

CDR3 protein: CAWSGLAGGTYNEQFF
CDR3 DNA: TGTGCCTGGAGTGGACTAGCGGGAGGGACTTACAATGAGCAGTTCTTC
V gene: TRBV30
CDR3 length: 16
D gene: TRBD2
J gene: TRBJ2-1
clone size: -

CDR3 protein: CSARGEIRGNEQFF
CDR3 DNA: TGCAGTGCTAGGGGGGAGATAAGGGGTAATGAGCAGTTCTTC
V gene: TRBV20-1
CDR3 length: 14
D gene: -
J gene: TRBJ2-1
clone size: -

CDR3 protein: CASSPQPPQRANEQFF
CDR3 DNA: TGCGCCAGCAGCCCCCAACCCCCCCAGCGAGCCAATGAGCAGTTCTTC
V gene: TRBV4-3
CDR3 length: 16
D gene: -
J gene: TRBJ2-1
clone size: -

CDR3 protein: CSAEGQGGNQPQHF
CDR3 DNA: TGCAGTGCGGAAGGACAGGGGGGCAATCAGCCCCAGCATTTT
V gene: TRBV20-1
CDR3 length: 14
D gene: TRBD1
J gene: TRBJ1-5
clone size: -

CDR3 protein: CATSGVVGRLYNEQFF
CDR3 DNA: TGTGCCACCAGCGGAGTAGTAGGGAGGCTCTACAATGAGCAGTTCTTC
V gene: TRBV15
CDR3 length: 16
D gene: -
J gene: TRBJ2-1
clone size: -

CDR3 protein: CASSDSSLAHNEQFF
CDR3 DNA: TGCGCCAGCAGTGACTCGAGTCTGGCACACAATGAGCAGTTCTTC
V gene: TRBV5-1
CDR3 length: 15
D gene: -
J gene: TRBJ2-1
clone size: -